The rows below give T cell receptor beta chains drawn from one sample of a study of blood T cell repertoires in COVID-19. Some clones are missing from TCRdb's copy, which holds only in-frame ones; the method was immunoSEQ multiplex PCR. The sample comprises about 89,000 clones, about 95% of which are singletons, and more than 4% rests with the top ten. Sequencing used peripheral blood. These receptors came from a human donor with active COVID-19. The donor label of this sample is uncertain. The CDR3 runs from the conserved cysteine through the conserved F or W. Rows may omit the clone size; those that give it use once, few, many or a size class.

v_gene: TRBV20-1; abundance: .; CDR3aa: CSASWQGDDYGYTF
v_gene: TRBV6-5; abundance: .; CDR3aa: CASSKRGQGRAFF
v_gene: TRBV21-1; abundance: .; CDR3aa: CASSKCQTSGSKTQYF
v_gene: TRBV24-1; abundance: .; CDR3aa: CATIDRGWLPLHF
v_gene: TRBV3-1/TRBV3-2; abundance: .; CDR3aa: CASSPVSSYNSPLHF
v_gene: TRBV2; abundance: .; CDR3aa: CASINLAPNTEAFF
v_gene: TRBV27; abundance: once; CDR3aa: CASSYRASGGPYEQYF
v_gene: TRBV24-1; abundance: .; CDR3aa: CATSDRSGTGVYEQYF
v_gene: TRBV28; abundance: .; CDR3aa: CASSFVVGGVSYEQYF
v_gene: TRBV19; abundance: .; CDR3aa: CASREIDRANYGYTF
v_gene: TRBV5-1; abundance: .; CDR3aa: CASSLGSEGANVLTF
v_gene: TRBV19; abundance: few; CDR3aa: CASSKGEKYNEQFF
v_gene: TRBV7-2; abundance: .; CDR3aa: CASSPIAGLTDTQYF
v_gene: TRBV5-4; abundance: .; CDR3aa: CASSLEAGTGGGSYGYTF
v_gene: TRBV29-1; abundance: once; CDR3aa: CSAHNRQGEKAFF
v_gene: TRBV4-3; abundance: .; CDR3aa: CASSQAGGVRGEQFF
v_gene: TRBV3-1/TRBV3-2; abundance: .; CDR3aa: CASSHTGTSGVRNEQFF
v_gene: TRBV6-5; abundance: .; CDR3aa: CASREFGATNEKLFF
v_gene: TRBV24-1; abundance: .; CDR3aa: CATTSGGTGGQETQYF
v_gene: TRBV10-3; abundance: .; CDR3aa: CAISGQTYGYTF
v_gene: TRBV6-5; abundance: .; CDR3aa: CASSYRGLREKLFF
v_gene: TRBV20-1; abundance: once; CDR3aa: CSASYSGGRAFF
v_gene: TRBV7-2; abundance: .; CDR3aa: CASSLVGTGVTQYF
v_gene: TRBV7-2; abundance: .; CDR3aa: CASSFGQRGSPLHF
v_gene: TRBV5-4; abundance: .; CDR3aa: CASSPGQGYTEAFF
v_gene: TRBV6-6; abundance: .; CDR3aa: CASRIQGEETQYF
v_gene: TRBV29-1; abundance: .; CDR3aa: CSVTKRDTDTQYF
v_gene: TRBV5-8; abundance: .; CDR3aa: CASSLGQFNQPQHF
v_gene: TRBV27; abundance: .; CDR3aa: CASSARDNVYGYTF
v_gene: TRBV5-4; abundance: .; CDR3aa: CASSVGQGVTDTQYF
v_gene: TRBV28; abundance: .; CDR3aa: CASSPLGEEGYTF
v_gene: TRBV2; abundance: .; CDR3aa: CASSVQAQYF
v_gene: TRBV7-6; abundance: .; CDR3aa: CASSSGTGDYEQYF
v_gene: TRBV5-1; abundance: .; CDR3aa: CASVPGLAGGQVNEQFF
v_gene: TRBV7-6; abundance: .; CDR3aa: CASSLALLTRKAYEQYF
v_gene: TRBV28; abundance: .; CDR3aa: CASSSHSWTGGTEAFF
v_gene: TRBV29-1; abundance: .; CDR3aa: CSVAVSETQYF
v_gene: TRBV6-2/TRBV6-3; abundance: .; CDR3aa: CASSYSKGDYSNQPQHF
v_gene: TRBV24-1; abundance: .; CDR3aa: CATQTSGSADEQFF
v_gene: TRBV6-5; abundance: .; CDR3aa: CASTPRRSYTDTQYF